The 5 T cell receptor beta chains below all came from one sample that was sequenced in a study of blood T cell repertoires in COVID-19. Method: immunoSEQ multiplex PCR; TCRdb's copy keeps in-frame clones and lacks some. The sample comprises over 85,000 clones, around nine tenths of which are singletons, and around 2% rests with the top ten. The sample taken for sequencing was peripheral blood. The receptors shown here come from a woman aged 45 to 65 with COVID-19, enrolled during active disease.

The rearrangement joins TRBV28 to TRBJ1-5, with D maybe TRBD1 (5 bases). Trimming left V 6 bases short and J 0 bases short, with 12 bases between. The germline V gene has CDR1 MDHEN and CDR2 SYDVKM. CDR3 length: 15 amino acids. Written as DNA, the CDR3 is TGTGCCAGCAGACTCGAGACAGCTAGCAATCAGCCCCAGCATTTT. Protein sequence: CASRLETASNQPQHF.

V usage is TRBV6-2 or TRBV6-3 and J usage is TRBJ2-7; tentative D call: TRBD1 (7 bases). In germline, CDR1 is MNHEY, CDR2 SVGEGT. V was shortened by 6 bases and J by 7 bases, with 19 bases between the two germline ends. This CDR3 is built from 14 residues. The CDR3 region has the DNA TGTGCCAGCAGCGATTTGACAGGGCGGGGAGAGCAGTACTTC. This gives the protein CASSDLTGRGEQYF.

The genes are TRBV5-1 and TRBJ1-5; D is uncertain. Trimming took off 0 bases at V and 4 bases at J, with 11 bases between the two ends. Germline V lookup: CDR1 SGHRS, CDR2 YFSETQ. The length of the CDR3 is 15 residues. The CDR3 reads CASSLVSGNNQPQHF. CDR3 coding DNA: TGCGCCAGCAGCTTGGTATCGGGGAATAATCAGCCCCAGCATTTT.

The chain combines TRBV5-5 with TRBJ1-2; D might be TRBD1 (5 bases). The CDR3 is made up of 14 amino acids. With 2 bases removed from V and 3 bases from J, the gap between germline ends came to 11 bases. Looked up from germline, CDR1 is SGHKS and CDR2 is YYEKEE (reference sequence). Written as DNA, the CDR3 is TGTGCCAGCAGCTTCCGGGGGTTGGACTATGGCTACACCTTC. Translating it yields CASSFRGLDYGYTF. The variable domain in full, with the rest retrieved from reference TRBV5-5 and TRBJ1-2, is DAGVTQSPTHLIKTRGQQVTLRCSPISGHKSVSWYQQVLGQGPQFIFQYYEKEERGRGNFPDRFSARQFPNYSSELNVNALLLGDSALYLCASSFRGLDYGYTFGSGTRLTVV.

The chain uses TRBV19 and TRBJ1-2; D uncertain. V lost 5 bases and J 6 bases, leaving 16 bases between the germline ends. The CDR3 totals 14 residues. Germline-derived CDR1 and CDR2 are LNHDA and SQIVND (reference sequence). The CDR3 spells CASSPRGGGNGYTF. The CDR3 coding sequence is TGTGCCAGTAGTCCCCGGGGAGGAGGGAATGGCTACACCTTC.